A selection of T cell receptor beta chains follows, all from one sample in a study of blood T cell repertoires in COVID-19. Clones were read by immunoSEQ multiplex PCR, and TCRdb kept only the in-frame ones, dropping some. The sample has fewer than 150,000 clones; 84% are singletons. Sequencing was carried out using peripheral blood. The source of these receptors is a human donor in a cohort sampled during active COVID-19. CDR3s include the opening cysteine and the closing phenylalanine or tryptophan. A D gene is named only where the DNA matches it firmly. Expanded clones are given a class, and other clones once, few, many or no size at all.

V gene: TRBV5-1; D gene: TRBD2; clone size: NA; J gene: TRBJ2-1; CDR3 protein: CASIENFSGEEQFF; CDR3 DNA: TGCGCCAGCATTGAGAATTTTAGCGGGGAGGAGCAGTTCTTC
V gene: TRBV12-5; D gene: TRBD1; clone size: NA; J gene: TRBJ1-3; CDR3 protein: CASDGTGGGSAGNTIYF; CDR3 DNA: TGTGCTAGTGACGGGACAGGGGGCGGCTCAGCTGGAAACACCATATATTTT
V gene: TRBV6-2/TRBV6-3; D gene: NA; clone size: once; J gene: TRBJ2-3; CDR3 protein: CASSYSTSHTQYF; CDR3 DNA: TGTGCCAGCAGTTACTCGACTTCCCATACGCAGTATTTT
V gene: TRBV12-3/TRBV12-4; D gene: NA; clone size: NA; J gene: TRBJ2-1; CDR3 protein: CASSLRGNEQFF; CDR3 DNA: TGTGCCAGCAGTTTGCGGGGCAATGAGCAGTTCTTC
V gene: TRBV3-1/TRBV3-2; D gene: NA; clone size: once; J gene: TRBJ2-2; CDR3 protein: CASSQESGLGVTGELFF; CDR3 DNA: TGTGCCAGCAGCCAAGAGTCCGGCTTAGGGGTAACCGGGGAGCTGTTTTTT
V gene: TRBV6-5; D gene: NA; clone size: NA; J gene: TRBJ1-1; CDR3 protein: CASRENSEAFF; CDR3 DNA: TGTGCCAGCAGAGAGAACAGTGAAGCTTTCTTT
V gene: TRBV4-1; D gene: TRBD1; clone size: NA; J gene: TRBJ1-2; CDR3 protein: CASSRDRNYGYTF; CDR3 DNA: TGCGCCAGCAGCCGGGACAGGAACTATGGCTACACCTTC
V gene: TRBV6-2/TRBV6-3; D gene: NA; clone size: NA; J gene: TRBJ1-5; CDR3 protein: CASSYVSYPSNQPQHF; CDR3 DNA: TGTGCCAGCAGTTACGTGAGCTATCCTAGCAATCAGCCCCAGCATTTT
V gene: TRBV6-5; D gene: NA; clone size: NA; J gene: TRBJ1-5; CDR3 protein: CASTFAGQGLQPQHF; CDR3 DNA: TGTGCCAGCACTTTCGCCGGGCAGGGCCTTCAGCCCCAGCATTTT
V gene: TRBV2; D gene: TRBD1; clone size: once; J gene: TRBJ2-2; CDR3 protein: CASKDRVRTGELFF; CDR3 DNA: TGTGCCAGTAAAGACAGGGTGAGAACCGGGGAGCTGTTTTTT
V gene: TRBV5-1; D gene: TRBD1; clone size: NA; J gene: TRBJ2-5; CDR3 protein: CASGTDQETQYF; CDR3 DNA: TGCGCCAGCGGGACAGACCAAGAGACCCAGTACTTC
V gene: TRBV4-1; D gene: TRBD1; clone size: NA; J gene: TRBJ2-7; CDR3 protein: CASSLGQGSPYEQYF; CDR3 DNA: TGCGCCAGCAGCCTCGGACAGGGATCTCCCTACGAGCAGTACTTC
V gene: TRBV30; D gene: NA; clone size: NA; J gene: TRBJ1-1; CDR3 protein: CAWSVGGGGNTEAFF; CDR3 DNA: TGTGCCTGGAGTGTAGGGGGTGGTGGGAACACTGAAGCTTTCTTT
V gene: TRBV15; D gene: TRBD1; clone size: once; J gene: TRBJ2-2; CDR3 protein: CATSRLTGQGAGELFF; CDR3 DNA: TGTGCCACCAGCAGATTAACGGGACAGGGGGCCGGGGAGCTGTTTTTT
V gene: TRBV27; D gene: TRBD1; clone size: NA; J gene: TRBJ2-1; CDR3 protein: CASKGRGGDYNEQFF; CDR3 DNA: TGTGCCAGCAAGGGAAGAGGGGGCGACTACAATGAGCAGTTCTTC
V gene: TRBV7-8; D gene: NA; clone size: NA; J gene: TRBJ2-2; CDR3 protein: CASSLTGPAIGELFF; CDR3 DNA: TGTGCCAGCAGCTTAACAGGGCCCGCCATCGGGGAGCTGTTTTTT
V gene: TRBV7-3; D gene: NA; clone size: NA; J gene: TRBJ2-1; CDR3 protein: CASSHLTGGEQFF; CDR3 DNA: TGTGCCAGCAGCCACCTAACAGGTGGGGAGCAGTTCTTC
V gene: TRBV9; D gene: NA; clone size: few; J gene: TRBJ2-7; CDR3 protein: CASSVGATSIYEQYF; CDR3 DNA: TGTGCCAGCAGCGTAGGGGCAACTTCTATCTACGAGCAGTACTTC
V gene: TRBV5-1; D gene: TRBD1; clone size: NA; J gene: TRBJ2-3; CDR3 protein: CASSLEGAATDTQYF; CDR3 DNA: TGCGCCAGCAGCTTGGAGGGGGCCGCCACAGATACGCAGTATTTT
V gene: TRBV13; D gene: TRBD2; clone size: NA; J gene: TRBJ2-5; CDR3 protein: CASSFAGTSGGSQYF; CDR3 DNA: TGTGCCAGCAGCTTCGCCGGGACTAGCGGGGGGAGTCAGTACTTC
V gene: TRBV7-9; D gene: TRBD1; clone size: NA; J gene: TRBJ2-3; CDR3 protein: CASRLGGRTDTQYF; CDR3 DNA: TGTGCCAGCCGCTTAGGGGGCCGCACAGATACGCAGTATTTT
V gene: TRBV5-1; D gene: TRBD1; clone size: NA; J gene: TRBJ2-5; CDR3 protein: CASSLGQGKQETQYF; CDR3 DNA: TGCGCCAGCAGCTTGGGACAGGGGAAACAAGAGACCCAGTACTTC
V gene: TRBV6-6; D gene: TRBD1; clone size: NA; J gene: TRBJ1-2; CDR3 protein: CASSSGGGYGYTF; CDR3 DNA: TGTGCCAGCAGTTCAGGGGGCGGGTACGGCTACACCTTC
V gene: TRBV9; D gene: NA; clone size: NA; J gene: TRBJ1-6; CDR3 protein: CASSVGQGRSPLHF; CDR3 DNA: TGTGCCAGCAGCGTAGGCCAGGGAAGGTCACCCCTCCACTTT
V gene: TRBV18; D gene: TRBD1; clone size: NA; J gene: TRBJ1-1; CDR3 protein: CASSPREGRQGSTTEAFF; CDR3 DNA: TGTGCCAGCTCACCACGAGAGGGGAGACAGGGTAGTACCACTGAAGCTTTCTTT
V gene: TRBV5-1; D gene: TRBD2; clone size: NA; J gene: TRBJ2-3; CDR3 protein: CASSPSGYTDTQYF; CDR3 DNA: TGCGCCAGCAGTCCTAGCGGGTATACAGATACGCAGTATTTT
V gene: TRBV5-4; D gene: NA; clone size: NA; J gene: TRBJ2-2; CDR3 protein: CASSFAENTGELFF; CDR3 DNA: TGTGCCAGCAGCTTTGCAGAAAACACCGGGGAGCTGTTTTTT
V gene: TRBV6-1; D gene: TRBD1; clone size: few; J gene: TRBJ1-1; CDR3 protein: CASSEEAGGGTEAFF; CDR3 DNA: TGTGCCAGCAGTGAGGAGGCAGGGGGTGGCACTGAAGCTTTCTTT
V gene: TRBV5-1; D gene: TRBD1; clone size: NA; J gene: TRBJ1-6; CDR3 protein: CASSNPGQGGNSPLHF; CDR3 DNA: TGCGCCAGCAGCAACCCGGGACAGGGTGGGAATTCACCCCTCCACTTT
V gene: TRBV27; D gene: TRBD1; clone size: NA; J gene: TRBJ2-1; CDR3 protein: CASSTNQDRVKQFF; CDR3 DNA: TGTGCCAGCAGTACAAACCAGGACAGGGTGAAGCAGTTCTTC
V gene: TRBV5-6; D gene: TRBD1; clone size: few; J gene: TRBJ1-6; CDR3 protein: CASSFGTGDVVSPLHF; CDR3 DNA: TGTGCCAGCAGCTTTGGGACAGGGGACGTAGTTTCACCCCTCCACTTT
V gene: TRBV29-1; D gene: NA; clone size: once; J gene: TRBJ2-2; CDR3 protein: CSVEDPRGAPGSCFF; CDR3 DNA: NA
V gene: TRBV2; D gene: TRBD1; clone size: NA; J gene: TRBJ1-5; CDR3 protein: CASRKGTGGQPQHF; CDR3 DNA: TGTGCCAGCAGGAAAGGGACAGGGGGTCAGCCCCAGCATTTT
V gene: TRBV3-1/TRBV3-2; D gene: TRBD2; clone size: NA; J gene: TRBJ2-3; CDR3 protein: CASSQVGGGSDTQYF; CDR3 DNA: TGTGCCAGCAGCCAAGTGGGGGGGGGTTCAGATACGCAGTATTTT
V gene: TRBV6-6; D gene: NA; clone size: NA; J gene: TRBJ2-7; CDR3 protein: CASSRQAYEQYF; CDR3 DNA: TGTGCCAGCAGTCGACAGGCCTACGAGCAGTACTTC
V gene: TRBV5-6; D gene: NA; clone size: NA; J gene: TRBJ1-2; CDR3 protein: CASSLGANYGYTF; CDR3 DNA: TGTGCCAGCAGCTTGGGGGCCAACTATGGCTACACCTTC
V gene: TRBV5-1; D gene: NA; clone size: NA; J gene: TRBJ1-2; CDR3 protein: CASSLEGGYGYTF; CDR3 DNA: TGCGCCAGCAGCTTGGAGGGAGGCTATGGCTACACCTTC
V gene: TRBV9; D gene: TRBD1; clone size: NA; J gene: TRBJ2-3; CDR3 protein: CASSVEPRGQAPQYF; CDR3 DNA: TGTGCCAGCAGCGTCGAGCCCAGGGGACAGGCACCGCAGTATTTT
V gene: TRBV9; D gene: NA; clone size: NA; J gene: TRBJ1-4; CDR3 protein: CASSVGQAREEKLFF; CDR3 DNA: TGTGCCAGCAGCGTAGGGCAGGCCCGGGAGGAAAAACTGTTTTTT
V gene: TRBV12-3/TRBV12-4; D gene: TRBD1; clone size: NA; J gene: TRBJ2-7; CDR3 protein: CATGTGIYEQYF; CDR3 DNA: TGTGCTACCGGGACAGGAATATACGAGCAGTACTTC
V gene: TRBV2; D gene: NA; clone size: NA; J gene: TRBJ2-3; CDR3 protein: CASSGLVPDTQYF; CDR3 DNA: TGTGCCAGCAGTGGGCTGGTGCCAGATACGCAGTATTTT
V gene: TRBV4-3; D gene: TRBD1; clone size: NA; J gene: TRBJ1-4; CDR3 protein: CASSHGTGANEKLFF; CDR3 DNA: TGCGCCAGCAGCCATGGGACAGGAGCGAATGAAAAACTGTTTTTT
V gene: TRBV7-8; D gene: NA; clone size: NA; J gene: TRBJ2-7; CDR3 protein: CASSLVPPGEQYF; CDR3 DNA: TGTGCCAGCAGCTTAGTTCCGCCCGGGGAGCAGTACTTC
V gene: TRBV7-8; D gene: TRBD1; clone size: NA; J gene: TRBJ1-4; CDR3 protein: CASSSDRGGFF; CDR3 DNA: TGTGCCAGCAGCTCGGACAGGGGCGGTTTTTTT
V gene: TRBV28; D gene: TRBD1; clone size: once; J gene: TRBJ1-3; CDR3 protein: CASSLGQGAGNTIYF; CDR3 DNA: TGTGCCAGCAGTTTGGGACAGGGGGCTGGAAACACCATATATTTT
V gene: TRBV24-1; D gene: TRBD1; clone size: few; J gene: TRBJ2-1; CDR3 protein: CATGQGISYNEQFF; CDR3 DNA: TGTGCCACCGGACAGGGCATCTCCTACAATGAGCAGTTCTTC
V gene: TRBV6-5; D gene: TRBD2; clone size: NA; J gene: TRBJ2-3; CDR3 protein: CASSSTSGGPDTQYF; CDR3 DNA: TGTGCCAGCAGTTCGACTAGCGGGGGGCCAGATACGCAGTATTTT
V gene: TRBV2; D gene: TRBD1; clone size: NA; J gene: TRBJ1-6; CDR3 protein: CASSVRQGGNSPLHF; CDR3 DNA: TGTGCCAGCAGTGTCCGACAGGGAGGTAATTCACCCCTCCACTTT
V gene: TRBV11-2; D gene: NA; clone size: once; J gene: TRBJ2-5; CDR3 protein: CASSLVRKTQYF; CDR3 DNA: TGTGCCAGCAGCTTAGTTAGAAAGACCCAGTACTTC
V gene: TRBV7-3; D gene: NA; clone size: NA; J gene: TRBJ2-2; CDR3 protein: CASSLAGAITGELFF; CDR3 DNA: TGTGCCAGCAGCTTAGCGGGGGCGATAACCGGGGAGCTGTTTTTT
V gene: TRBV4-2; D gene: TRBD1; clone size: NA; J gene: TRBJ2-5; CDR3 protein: CASSGGQGEQETQYF; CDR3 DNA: TGTGCCAGCAGCGGGGGACAGGGGGAACAAGAGACCCAGTACTTC
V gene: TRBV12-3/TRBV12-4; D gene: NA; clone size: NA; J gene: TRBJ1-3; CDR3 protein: CATGLLSGNTIYF; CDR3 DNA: TGTGCCACAGGACTTCTCTCTGGAAACACCATATATTTT
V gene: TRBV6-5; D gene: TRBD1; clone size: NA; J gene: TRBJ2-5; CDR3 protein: CASTPLTGGQETQYF; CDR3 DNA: TGTGCCAGCACCCCACTAACAGGGGGACAAGAGACCCAGTACTTC
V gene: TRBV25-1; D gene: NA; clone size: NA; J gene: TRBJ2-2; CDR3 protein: CASTPGDTGELFF; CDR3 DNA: TGTGCCAGCACCCCAGGGGACACCGGGGAGCTGTTTTTT